The rows below give T cell receptor beta chains drawn from one sample of a study of molecular identifiers for immune sequencing clone quantification. Via MiXCR, TCRdb re-called the PCR reads, giving one row per CDR3 protein. The sample yields hundreds of thousands of distinct CDR3 sequences, 25% seen once. Sequenced: naive CD8+ T cells from blood, with Jurkat cell RNA spiked in. The origin of the receptors is a human donor in good health. Some libraries in this study had Jurkat cell RNA spiked in. The CDR3 runs from the conserved cysteine through the conserved F or W. D genes are given only for firm matches. The listing skips clone size in some rows; elsewhere it reads once, few, many or a size class.

d_call,v_call,j_call,clone_size,cdr3_aa,cdr3_nt
-,TRBV19,TRBJ2-7,few,CASSIGGPDEQYF,TGTGCCAGTAGTATTGGTGGGCCGGACGAGCAGTACTTC
-,TRBV7-9,TRBJ1-3,many,CADMSSGNTIYF,TGTGCTGACATGTCCTCTGGAAACACCATATATTTT
-,TRBV2,TRBJ1-1,many,CGRQGQTNTEAFF,TGTGGCAGGCAGGGGCAGACGAACACTGAAGCTTTCTTT
-,TRBV19,TRBJ2-3,many,CASKTGADTQYF,TGTGCCAGCAAAACGGGAGCAGATACGCAGTATTTT
TRBD1,TRBV7-2,TRBJ1-1,-,CASSLVRQGGMNTEAFF,TGTGCCAGCAGCTTAGTTAGACAGGGGGGCATGAACACTGAAGCTTTCTTT
-,TRBV6-5,TRBJ2-7,-,CASSYTSYPYEQYF,TGTGCCAGCAGCTATACTAGCTACCCCTACGAGCAGTACTTC
-,TRBV4-3,TRBJ1-2,-,CASNQDLGPGNYGYTF,TGCGCCAGCAACCAAGATTTAGGTCCAGGGAACTATGGCTACACCTTC
-,TRBV28,TRBJ1-4,many,CASSSPRAWDEKLFF,TGTGCCAGCAGTTCCCCCCGGGCGTGGGATGAAAAACTGTTTTTT
TRBD1,TRBV28,TRBJ1-2,-,CASSLWDRGVTNYGYTF,TGTGCCAGCAGTTTATGGGACAGGGGAGTAACTAACTATGGCTACACCTTC
TRBD1,TRBV3-1,TRBJ1-1,many,CASSKMSPGQGTEAFF,TGTGCCAGCTCGAAAATGTCCCCAGGACAGGGCACTGAAGCTTTCTTT
-,TRBV19,TRBJ1-3,few,CASIPVSSGNTIYF,TGTGCCAGTATTCCGGTGAGCTCTGGAAACACCATATATTTT
-,TRBV27,TRBJ2-7,-,CASSPGVVGASSYEQYF,TGTGCCAGCAGCCCGGGGGTTGTAGGGGCGAGCTCCTACGAGCAGTACTTC
TRBD2,TRBV12-3/TRBV12-4,TRBJ2-5,-,CASSLAGGMETQYF,TGTGCCAGCAGCCTAGCGGGAGGGATGGAGACCCAGTACTTC
-,TRBV6-5,TRBJ1-5,many,CASSYSGANQPQHF,TGTGCCAGCAGTTACTCAGGGGCCAATCAGCCCCAGCATTTT
-,TRBV7-9,TRBJ2-3,many,CASSFQGGGTDTQYF,TGTGCCAGCAGCTTCCAGGGGGGAGGCACAGATACGCAGTATTTT
-,TRBV12-3/TRBV12-4,TRBJ1-2,many,CASSPGLLDGYTF,TGTGCCAGCAGTCCCGGACTCTTAGATGGCTACACCTTC
-,TRBV6-6,TRBJ1-1,-,CASSTRGMNTEAFF,TGTGCCAGCAGTACAAGGGGGATGAACACTGAAGCTTTCTTT
TRBD1,TRBV28,TRBJ1-5,few,CASSHRGVSNQPQHF,TGTGCCAGCAGTCACAGGGGGGTGAGCAATCAGCCCCAGCATTTT
-,TRBV9,TRBJ1-5,-,CASSVDGGPRPQHF,TGTGCCAGCAGCGTAGACGGGGGGCCCCGGCCCCAGCATTTT
-,TRBV13,TRBJ2-7,-,CASSLGQAAEQYF,TGTGCCAGCAGCTTAGGACAGGCGGCCGAGCAGTACTTC
TRBD1,TRBV30,TRBJ1-1,-,CASERQGNTEAFF,TGTGCCTCTGAGCGACAGGGAAACACTGAAGCTTTCTTT
TRBD1,TRBV5-1,TRBJ2-7,many,CASGQGYSYEQYF,TGCGCCAGCGGACAGGGCTACTCCTACGAGCAGTACTTC
TRBD1,TRBV2,TRBJ1-4,-,CASREPTGMRSGLFF,TGTGCCAGCAGGGAACCGACAGGGATGAGATCGGGACTGTTTTTT
TRBD1,TRBV7-9,TRBJ2-7,-,CASSETGEEQYF,TGTGCCAGCAGCGAAACAGGGGAGGAGCAGTACTTC
TRBD1,TRBV19,TRBJ1-1,few,CASSTSGGAVDTEAFF,TGTGCCAGTAGTACCTCAGGGGGCGCGGTAGACACTGAAGCTTTCTTT
-,TRBV28,TRBJ1-5,-,CASKIRDTNSNQPQHF,TGTGCCAGCAAAATCCGGGACACTAATAGCAATCAGCCCCAGCATTTT
TRBD2,TRBV7-2,TRBJ2-2,many,CASSSRIAGHGFGVTGELFF,TGTGCCAGCAGCTCCCGAATAGCGGGGCATGGATTTGGGGTCACCGGGGAGCTGTTTTTT
TRBD1,TRBV27,TRBJ1-5,many,CASSVQGITQPQHF,TGTGCCAGCAGTGTACAGGGGATTACTCAGCCCCAGCATTTT
-,TRBV5-6,TRBJ1-1,many,CASSLALGADTEAFF,TGTGCCAGCAGCTTGGCCCTGGGGGCCGACACTGAAGCTTTCTTT
-,TRBV7-9,TRBJ2-1,-,CASSLSNYNEQFF,TGTGCCAGCAGCCTGAGCAACTACAATGAGCAGTTCTTC
-,TRBV30,TRBJ2-7,-,CAWSVLRVGEQYF,TGTGCCTGGAGTGTACTCAGGGTCGGCGAGCAGTACTTC
TRBD1,TRBV20-1,TRBJ2-7,-,CSASRTGNGEQYF,TGCAGTGCTAGTCGGACAGGTAACGGGGAGCAGTACTTC
TRBD1,TRBV7-2,TRBJ2-1,-,CASSFLTGTEQSF,TGTGCCAGCAGCTTTCTCACTGGGACAGAGCAGTCCTTC
-,TRBV30,TRBJ1-2,-,CAWPGKGGYTF,TGTGCCTGGCCGGGAAAAGGAGGCTACACCTTC
-,TRBV5-3,TRBJ1-2,few,CASSLGSSPRATPYGYTF,TGTGCCAGCAGCTTGGGGTCTAGCCCCCGGGCCACCCCTTATGGCTACACCTTC
-,TRBV6-2/TRBV6-3,TRBJ2-7,-,CASRQGAYYEQYF,TGTGCCAGCAGACAGGGAGCCTACTACGAGCAGTACTTC
TRBD1,TRBV27,TRBJ2-7,-,CASSPITGQAIYEQYF,TGTGCCAGCAGTCCCATTACGGGACAGGCCATCTACGAGCAGTACTTC
TRBD2,TRBV4-3,TRBJ2-1,few,CASSQGTSGGRANEQFF,TGCGCCAGCAGCCAAGGGACTAGCGGGGGAAGGGCCAATGAGCAGTTCTTC
-,TRBV19,TRBJ2-7,-,CASRKRDMPSYEQYF,TGTGCCAGTAGGAAACGGGACATGCCCTCCTACGAGCAGTACTTC
-,TRBV24-1,TRBJ2-1,-,CATSDSDNEQFF,TGTGCCACCAGTGACTCCGACAATGAGCAGTTCTTC
-,TRBV4-1,TRBJ1-4,many,CASSQVTSDLTRKLFF,TGCGCCAGCAGCCAAGTTACATCAGATTTGACGAGAAAACTGTTTTTT
-,TRBV7-9,TRBJ2-5,many,CASSSTQETQYF,TGTGCCAGCAGCTCAACACAAGAGACCCAGTACTTC
TRBD2,TRBV20-1,TRBJ2-7,many,CSARDQREMYEQYF,TGCAGTGCTAGAGACCAGCGGGAGATGTACGAGCAGTACTTC
-,TRBV6-2/TRBV6-3,TRBJ1-2,-,CASSYVGKGGYTF,TGTGCCAGCAGTTACGTGGGAAAGGGAGGCTACACCTTC
-,TRBV12-3/TRBV12-4,TRBJ1-1,-,CASSLMGIEAFF,TGTGCCAGCAGTTTAATGGGGATTGAAGCTTTCTTT
TRBD1,TRBV20-1,TRBJ2-5,-,CSAGVDAGTGIEETQYF,TGCAGTGCTGGGGTCGACGCCGGGACAGGGATAGAAGAGACCCAGTACTTC
-,TRBV7-9,TRBJ2-7,few,CASTRGDLPYEQYF,TGTGCCAGCACCCGCGGGGACTTACCCTACGAGCAGTACTTC
-,TRBV7-3,TRBJ2-3,-,CASSLLADMQYF,TGTGCCAGCAGCTTACTAGCAGATATGCAGTATTTT
-,TRBV11-2,TRBJ2-7,-,CASSSGYTYEQYF,TGTGCCAGCAGCTCAGGGTACACCTACGAGCAGTACTTC
TRBD1,TRBV6-5,TRBJ2-7,-,CASSYSGGLGTGSYEQYF,TGTGCCAGCAGTTACTCGGGAGGGCTTGGGACAGGGTCCTACGAGCAGTACTTC
-,TRBV4-2,TRBJ2-7,-,CASSQEGGRSSYEQYF,TGTGCCAGCAGCCAAGAAGGAGGGAGGAGCTCCTACGAGCAGTACTTC
-,TRBV10-3,TRBJ1-2,-,CAISGGEAGYTF,TGTGCCATCAGTGGAGGGGAGGCTGGCTACACCTTC
-,TRBV9,TRBJ2-3,few,CASSVAQGFTDTQYF,TGTGCCAGCAGCGTAGCACAGGGATTCACAGATACGCAGTATTTT
TRBD1,TRBV27,TRBJ2-1,-,CASSLRTGYNEQFF,TGTGCCAGCAGCTTGAGGACAGGGTACAATGAGCAGTTCTTC
TRBD2,TRBV7-9,TRBJ2-5,many,CASSLAGAGVEGETQYF,TGTGCCAGCAGCTTAGCTGGAGCGGGAGTTGAGGGAGAGACCCAGTACTTC
-,TRBV7-9,TRBJ2-1,few,CASSPKTIPQGEQFF,TGTGCCAGCAGCCCCAAGACTATACCCCAGGGTGAGCAGTTCTTC
TRBD1,TRBV12-3/TRBV12-4,TRBJ2-4,many,CASSYTGVGDIQYF,TGTGCCAGCAGCTACACAGGGGTCGGGGACATTCAGTACTTC
-,TRBV11-2,TRBJ1-1,once,CASSPGAPVVVAEAFF,TGTGCCAGCAGTCCCGGGGCACCCGTGGTGGTAGCCGAAGCTTTCTTT